Listed below are T cell receptor beta chains from one sample, sequenced in a study of blood T cell repertoires in COVID-19. Clones were sequenced by immunoSEQ multiplex PCR, and TCRdb holds only the in-frame ones, with some missing. Of about 400,000 clones in the sample, 86% were seen once. The sequenced material came from peripheral blood. Every receptor here comes from a woman aged 60 to 75 with COVID-19, enrolled during active disease. Each CDR3 is given with its conserved first and last residue. Each record gives: CDR3 protein, CDR3 DNA, clone size, V gene, D gene, J gene. D genes are given only for firm matches. Clone size, where shown, is once, few, many, or a class for clones that have expanded.

CASSPSGGYGYTF,TGTGCCAGCAGTCCGAGTGGGGGGTATGGCTACACCTTC,few,TRBV28,NA,TRBJ1-2
CAWTRGGQDTEAFF,TGTGCCTGGACTCGCGGGGGCCAGGACACTGAAGCTTTCTTT,NA,TRBV30,NA,TRBJ1-1
CSASARRRRGNEKLFF,TGCAGTGCTAGTGCTAGACGGCGCCGGGGTAATGAAAAACTGTTTTTT,NA,TRBV20-1,NA,TRBJ1-4
CASSLEGGITYEQYF,TGTGCCAGCAGCTTAGAAGGGGGCATCACCTACGAGCAGTACTTC,NA,TRBV11-2,TRBD1,TRBJ2-7
CSVLSTGHTEAFF,TGCAGCGTCCTAAGCACAGGACACACTGAAGCTTTCTTT,once,TRBV29-1,NA,TRBJ1-1
CASSYSGGTDTQYF,TGTGCCAGCAGTTACAGCGGAGGCACAGATACGCAGTATTTT,NA,TRBV6-2/TRBV6-3,NA,TRBJ2-3
CASSMTGEGYTF,TGTGCCAGCAGCATGACAGGGGAGGGTTACACCTTC,NA,TRBV7-9,TRBD1,TRBJ1-2
CASSRDRGSWGYTF,TGTGCCAGCAGCCGGGACAGGGGTTCCTGGGGCTACACCTTC,NA,TRBV6-5,TRBD1,TRBJ1-2
CASSVGRTNYGYTF,TGTGCCAGCAGCGTCGGTCGAACTAACTATGGCTACACCTTC,NA,TRBV9,NA,TRBJ1-2
CASSETGQTYNSPLHF,TGTGCCAGCAGCGAGACGGGACAGACCTATAATTCACCCCTCCACTTT,NA,TRBV7-2,TRBD1,TRBJ1-6
CASSELQVSHTGELFF,TGTGCCAGCAGCGAGCTACAGGTTTCTCACACCGGGGAGCTGTTTTTT,NA,TRBV7-9,NA,TRBJ2-2
CASSAGTGIGNEQFF,TGTGCCAGCAGCGCAGGGACAGGGATCGGCAATGAGCAGTTCTTC,NA,TRBV7-7,TRBD1,TRBJ2-1
CASSDRGGNQPQHF,TGTGCCAGCAGTGATCGAGGTGGCAATCAGCCCCAGCATTTT,once,TRBV2,NA,TRBJ1-5
CASSVGESRAGGNEQFF,TGTGCCAGCAGCGTAGGAGAGTCGAGGGCTGGGGGGAATGAGCAGTTCTTC,NA,TRBV9,NA,TRBJ2-1
CASSYSVSEGNIQYF,TGTGCCAGCAGTTACTCCGTCTCGGAGGGAAACATTCAGTACTTC,NA,TRBV6-6,NA,TRBJ2-4
CASSTGAGTVEQYF,TGTGCCAGCAGCACAGGCGCGGGGACGGTCGAGCAGTACTTC,NA,TRBV11-2,NA,TRBJ2-7
CASSIDRGGGELFF,TGTGCCAGTAGTATAGACAGGGGTGGCGGGGAGCTGTTTTTT,NA,TRBV19,NA,TRBJ2-2
CAWRDRGHYEQYF,TGTGCCTGGAGGGACAGGGGGCACTACGAGCAGTACTTC,NA,TRBV30,TRBD1,TRBJ2-7
CASSPTTGNSPLHF,TGTGCCAGCTCACCAACGACAGGGAATTCACCCCTCCACTTT,NA,TRBV18,TRBD1,TRBJ1-6
CASSPRGRGLTGELFF,TGTGCCAGCAGCCCCCGCGGGCGGGGGTTGACCGGGGAGCTGTTTTTT,NA,TRBV7-8,TRBD2,TRBJ2-2
CASGEAGMVDQPQHF,TGTGCCAGTGGAGAGGCAGGGATGGTAGATCAGCCCCAGCATTTT,NA,TRBV19,NA,TRBJ1-5
CASIPGFNQPQHF,TGTGCCAGCATCCCAGGGTTCAATCAGCCCCAGCATTTT,NA,TRBV6-5,NA,TRBJ1-5
CASNPGQHTNTEAFF,TGTGCCAGTAATCCGGGACAGCACACGAACACTGAAGCTTTCTTT,NA,TRBV19,TRBD1,TRBJ1-1
CASSLYLQDSTDTQYF,TGCGCCAGCAGCCTATACCTACAGGACAGCACAGATACGCAGTATTTT,few,TRBV4-1,NA,TRBJ2-3
CASSVSQGRTYNSPLHF,TGTGCCAGCAGCGTGTCACAGGGTAGGACCTATAATTCACCCCTCCACTTT,NA,TRBV9,NA,TRBJ1-6